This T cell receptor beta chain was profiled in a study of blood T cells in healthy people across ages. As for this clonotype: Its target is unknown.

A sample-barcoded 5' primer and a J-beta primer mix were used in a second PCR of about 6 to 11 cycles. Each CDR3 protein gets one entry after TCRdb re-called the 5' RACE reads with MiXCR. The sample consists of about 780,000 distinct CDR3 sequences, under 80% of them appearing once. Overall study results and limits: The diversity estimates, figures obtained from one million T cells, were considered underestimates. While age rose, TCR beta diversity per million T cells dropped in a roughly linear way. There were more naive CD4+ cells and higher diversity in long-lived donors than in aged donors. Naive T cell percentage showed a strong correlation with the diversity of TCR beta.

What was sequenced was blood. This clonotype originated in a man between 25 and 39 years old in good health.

Here the CDR3 reads CASSRSGGLNNEQFF. CDR3 nucleotides: TGTGCCAGCAGTAGGAGCGGGGGCCTTAACAATGAGCAGTTCTTC. The genes are TRBV6-2 or TRBV6-3 and TRBJ2-1, with 8 bases identical to TRBD2. The CDR3 extends over 15 amino acids. J was trimmed by 5 bases and V by 5 bases; bases with no gene match: 8. Per the germline V gene, CDR1 is MNHEY and CDR2 is SVGEGT.